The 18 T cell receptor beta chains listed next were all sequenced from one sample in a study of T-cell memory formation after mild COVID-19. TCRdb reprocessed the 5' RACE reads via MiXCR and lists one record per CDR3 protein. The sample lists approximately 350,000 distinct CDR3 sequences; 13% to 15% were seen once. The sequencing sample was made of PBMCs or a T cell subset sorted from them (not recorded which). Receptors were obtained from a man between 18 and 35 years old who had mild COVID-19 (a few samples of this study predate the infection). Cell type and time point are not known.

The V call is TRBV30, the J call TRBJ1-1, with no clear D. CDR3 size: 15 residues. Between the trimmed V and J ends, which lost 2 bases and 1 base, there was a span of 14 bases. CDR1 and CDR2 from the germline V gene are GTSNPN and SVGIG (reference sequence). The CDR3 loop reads CAWSRAGLRNTEAFF. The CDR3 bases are TGTGCCTGGAGTAGGGCAGGACTTAGGAACACTGAAGCTTTCTTT.

CDR3 in amino acids: CASSPDSLQVPTEAFF. The CDR3 DNA reads TGTGCCAGCAGCCCCGACAGTCTTCAAGTCCCGACTGAAGCTTTCTTT. V gene TRBV7-9 combines with J gene TRBJ1-1; the D gene is possibly TRBD1 (5 bases). The V and J ends lost 5 bases and 5 bases respectively, with 21 bases between them. From germline, CDR1 is SEHNR and CDR2 FQNEAQ (reference sequence). The CDR3 is 16 amino acids.

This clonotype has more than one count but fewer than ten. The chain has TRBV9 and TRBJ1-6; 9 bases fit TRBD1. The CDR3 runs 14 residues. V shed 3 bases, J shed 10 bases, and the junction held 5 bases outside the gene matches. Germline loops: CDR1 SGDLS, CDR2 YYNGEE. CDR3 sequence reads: CASSARDRDSPLHF. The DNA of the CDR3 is TGTGCCAGCAGCGCTCGGGACAGGGACTCACCCCTCCACTTT.

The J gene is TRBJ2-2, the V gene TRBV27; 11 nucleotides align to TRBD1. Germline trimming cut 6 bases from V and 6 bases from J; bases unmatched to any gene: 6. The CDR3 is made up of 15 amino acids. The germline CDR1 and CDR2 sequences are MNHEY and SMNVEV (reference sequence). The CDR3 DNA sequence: TGTGCCAGCAGGCGAACGGGACAGGGGGCCGGGGAGCTGTTTTTT. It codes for CASRRTGQGAGELFF.

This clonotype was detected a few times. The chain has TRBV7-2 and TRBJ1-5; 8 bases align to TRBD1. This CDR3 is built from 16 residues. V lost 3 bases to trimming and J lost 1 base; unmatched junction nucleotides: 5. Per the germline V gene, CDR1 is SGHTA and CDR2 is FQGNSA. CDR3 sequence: CASSFTGGRSNQPQHF. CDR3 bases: TGTGCCAGCAGCTTCACAGGGGGAAGGAGCAATCAGCCCCAGCATTTT. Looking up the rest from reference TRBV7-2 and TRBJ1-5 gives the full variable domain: GAGVSQSPSNKVTEKGKDVELRCDPISGHTALYWYRQSLGQGLEFLIYFQGNSAPDKSGLPSDRFSAERTGGSVSTLTIQRTQQEDSAVYLCASSFTGGRSNQPQHFGDGTRLSIL.

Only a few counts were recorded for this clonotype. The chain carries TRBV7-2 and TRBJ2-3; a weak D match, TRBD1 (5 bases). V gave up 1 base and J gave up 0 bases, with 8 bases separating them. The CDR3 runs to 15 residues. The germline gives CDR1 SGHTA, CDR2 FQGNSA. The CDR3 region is CASSLEGRSTDTQYF. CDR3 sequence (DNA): TGTGCCAGCAGCTTAGAGGGGCGTAGCACAGATACGCAGTATTTT. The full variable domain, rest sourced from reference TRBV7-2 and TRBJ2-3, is GAGVSQSPSNKVTEKGKDVELRCDPISGHTALYWYRQSLGQGLEFLIYFQGNSAPDKSGLPSDRFSAERTGGSVSTLTIQRTQQEDSAVYLCASSLEGRSTDTQYFGPGTRLTVL.

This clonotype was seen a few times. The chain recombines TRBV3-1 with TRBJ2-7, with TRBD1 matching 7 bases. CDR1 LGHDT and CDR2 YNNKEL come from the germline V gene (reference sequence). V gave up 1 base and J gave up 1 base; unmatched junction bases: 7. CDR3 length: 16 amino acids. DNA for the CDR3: TGTGCCAGCAGCCAAGGGTGGGCAGGGGGATCCTACGAGCAGTACTTC. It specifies CASSQGWAGGSYEQYF.

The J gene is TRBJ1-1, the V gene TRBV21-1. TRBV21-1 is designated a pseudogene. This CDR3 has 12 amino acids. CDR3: CASSNRRTEAFF. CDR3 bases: TGTGCCAGCAGCAACCGGCGGACTGAAGCTTTCTTT.

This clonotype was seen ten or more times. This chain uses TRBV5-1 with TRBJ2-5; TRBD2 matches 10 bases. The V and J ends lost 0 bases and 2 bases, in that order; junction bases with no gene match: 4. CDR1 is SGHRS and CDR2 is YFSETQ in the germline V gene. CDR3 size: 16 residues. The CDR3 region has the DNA TGCGCCAGCAGCTTGGACGCTAGCGGGGGTCAAGAGACCCAGTACTTC. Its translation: CASSLDASGGQETQYF.

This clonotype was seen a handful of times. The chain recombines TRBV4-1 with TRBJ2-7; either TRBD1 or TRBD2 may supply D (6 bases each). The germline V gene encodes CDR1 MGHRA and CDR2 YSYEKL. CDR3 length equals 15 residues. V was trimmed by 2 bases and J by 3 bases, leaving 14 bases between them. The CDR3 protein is CASSQLWGAGYEQYF. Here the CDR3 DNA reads TGCGCCAGCAGCCAATTATGGGGGGCGGGCTACGAGCAGTACTTC.

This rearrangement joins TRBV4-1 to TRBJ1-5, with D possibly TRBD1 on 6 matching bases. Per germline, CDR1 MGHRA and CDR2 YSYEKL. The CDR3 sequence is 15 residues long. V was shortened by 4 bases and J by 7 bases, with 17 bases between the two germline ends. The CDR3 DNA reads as TGCGCCAGCAGCCCCCAGGGGAGGGGGGACCAGCCCCAGCATTTT. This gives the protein CASSPQGRGDQPQHF.

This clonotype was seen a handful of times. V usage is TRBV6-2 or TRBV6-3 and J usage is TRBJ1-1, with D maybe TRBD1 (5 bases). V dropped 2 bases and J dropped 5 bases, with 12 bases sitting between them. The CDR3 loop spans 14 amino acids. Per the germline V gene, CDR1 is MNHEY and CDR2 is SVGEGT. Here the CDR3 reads CASSYGAGVTEAFF. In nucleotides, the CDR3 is TGTGCCAGCAGTTACGGGGCAGGAGTTACTGAAGCTTTCTTT.

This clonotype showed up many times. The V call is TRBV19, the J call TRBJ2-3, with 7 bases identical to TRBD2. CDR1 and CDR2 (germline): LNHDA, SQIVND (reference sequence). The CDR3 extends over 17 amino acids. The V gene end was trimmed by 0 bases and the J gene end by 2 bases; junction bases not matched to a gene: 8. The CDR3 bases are TGTGCCAGTAGTATAGATCTGCCAGCGGGGACCACAGATACGCAGTATTTT. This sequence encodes CASSIDLPAGTTDTQYF.

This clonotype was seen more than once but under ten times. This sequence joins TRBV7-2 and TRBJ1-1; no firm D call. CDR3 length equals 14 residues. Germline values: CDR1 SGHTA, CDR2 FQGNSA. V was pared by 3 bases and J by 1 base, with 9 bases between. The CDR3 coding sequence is TGTGCCAGCAGCTTTGTGGGAGGGAACACTGAAGCTTTCTTT. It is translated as CASSFVGGNTEAFF.

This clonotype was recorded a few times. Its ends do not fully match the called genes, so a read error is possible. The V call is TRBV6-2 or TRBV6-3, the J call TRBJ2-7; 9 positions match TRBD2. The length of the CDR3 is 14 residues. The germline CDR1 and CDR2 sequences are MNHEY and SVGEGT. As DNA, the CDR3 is TGTGCCAGCAGCCGAGCGGGGGGCTCCCACGAGCAGTACTTC. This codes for CASSRAGGSHEQYF.

CDR3 amino acids: CASRSGGLADTQYF. The CDR3 nucleotides read TGTGCCAGCAGGAGCGGGGGTTTGGCAGATACGCAGTATTTT. The rearrangement links TRBV7-3 to TRBJ2-3, with 8 bases identical to TRBD2. J lost 4 bases, V lost 6 bases, and 6 bases had no gene match. The CDR3 runs 14 residues. Germline V gene sequence: CDR1 SGHTA, CDR2 FQGTGA.

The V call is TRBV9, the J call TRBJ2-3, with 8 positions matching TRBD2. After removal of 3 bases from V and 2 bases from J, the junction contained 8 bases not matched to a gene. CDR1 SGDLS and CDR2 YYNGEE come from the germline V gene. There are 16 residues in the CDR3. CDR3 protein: CASSATLAVNTDTQYF. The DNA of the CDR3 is TGTGCCAGCAGCGCAACACTAGCGGTTAACACAGATACGCAGTATTTT. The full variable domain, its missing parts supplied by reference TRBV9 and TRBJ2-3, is DSGVTQTPKHLITATGQRVTLRCSPRSGDLSVYWYQQSLDQGLQFLIQYYNGEERAKGNILERFSAQQFPDLHSELNLSSLELGDSALYFCASSATLAVNTDTQYFGPGTRLTVL.

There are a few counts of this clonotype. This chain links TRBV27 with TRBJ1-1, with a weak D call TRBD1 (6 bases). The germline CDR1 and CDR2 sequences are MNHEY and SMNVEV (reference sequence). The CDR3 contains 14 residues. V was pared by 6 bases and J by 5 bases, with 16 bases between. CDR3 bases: TGTGCCAGCAGCCTGCAGGGGCGGTGGACTGAAGCTTTCTTT. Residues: CASSLQGRWTEAFF.